The 6 T cell receptor beta chains given below trace back to one sample, sequenced in a study of control samples from healthy donors and cancer patients. Produced via immunoSEQ multiplex PCR; TCRdb's table is partial and in-frame only. Seen here are 100,000 to 150,000 clones, around 90% observed once, and the top ten hold roughly 2.6%. Specimen: blood. The receptors were gathered from a man in his forties in good health.

J is TRBJ1-6 and V is TRBV15, with no clear D. Germline V gene lookup returns CDR1 LNHNV and CDR2 YYDKDF (reference sequence). Trimming took 0 bases from V and 6 from J, leaving 12 bases between them. This CDR3 comprises 16 residues. The CDR3 loop is CATSRDPGASNSPLHF. The CDR3 DNA reads as TGTGCCACCAGCAGAGATCCGGGAGCTAGTAATTCACCCCTCCACTTT.

The rearrangement uses TRBV19 and TRBJ2-5; TRBD1 or TRBD2 may be the D gene (5 bases each). Deletions cut 5 bases from V and 5 bases from J, with 18 bases between. The CDR3 runs to 15 residues. Per germline, CDR1 LNHDA and CDR2 SQIVND (reference sequence). The CDR3 nucleotides are TGTGCCAGTAGTGATGGCCAGGGACGTGTCGAGACCCAGTACTTC. This codes for CASSDGQGRVETQYF.

The J gene is TRBJ2-1, the V gene TRBV12-3 or TRBV12-4; TRBD2 might be the D (5 bases). This CDR3 contains 13 residues. The V end was cut by 7 bases, the J end by 7 bases, with 14 bases between. The CDR3, as DNA: TGTGCCAGCACCCCCCCGGGGAATAATGAGCAGTTCTTC. Translated: CASTPPGNNEQFF.

The chain uses TRBV10-3 and TRBJ1-2; no firm D call. Trimming left V 4 bases short and J 5 bases short, with 11 bases between. The germline CDR1 and CDR2 sequences are ENHRY and SYGVKD. This CDR3 contains 13 residues. In nucleotides, the CDR3 is TGTGCCATCAGTGCCGCAGGCTATTATGGCTACACCTTC. Translated: CAISAAGYYGYTF.

V usage is TRBV9 and J usage is TRBJ2-7; a possible D gene is TRBD1 (6 bases). The ends were cut back, 1 base at V and 5 bases at J, with 10 bases in the middle. The CDR3 covers 13 residues. The germline CDR1 and CDR2 sequences are SGDLS and YYNGEE. CDR3 sequence: CASSVTGFHEQYF. The CDR3 bases are TGTGCCAGCAGCGTAACAGGGTTCCACGAGCAGTACTTC.

V and J are TRBV2 and TRBJ1-4, with 9 bases aligning to TRBD1. With V trimmed by 4 bases and J by 10 bases, 7 bases remained unmatched. Germline V gene data show CDR1 as SNHLY and CDR2 as FYNNEI. This CDR3 comprises 14 residues. CDR3 sequence: CASSVDRGAGKLFF. The CDR3, as DNA: TGTGCCAGCAGTGTGGACAGGGGAGCGGGAAAACTGTTTTTT.